The 10 T cell receptor beta chains in this list originate from one sample, sequenced in a study of vaccination and CD4 T cells after COVID-19. These receptors have no known antigen. Treatment meaning: approximately 11-day PBMC culture with coronavirus spike peptide pools or control peptides (ViraFEST assay). Sequenced with the Oncomine TCR Beta short-read assay was DNA taken from cultured CD4+ T cells. TCRdb reprocessed the PCR reads with MiXCR, giving one entry per CDR3 protein. The sample lists 10,000 to 15,000 distinct CDR3 sequences, approximately 57% occurring once. The sample taken for sequencing was CD4+ T cells from blood, cultured in vitro. The receptors stem from a human donor who had recovered from COVID-19.

This chain links TRBV28 with TRBJ1-1; D remains ambiguous. The CDR3 sequence is 13 residues long. CDR1 is MDHEN, CDR2 SYDVKM, per germline. Trimming shortened V by 7 bases and J by 0 bases, and 9 bases separated the two germline ends. The CDR3: CASTLNMNTEAFF. CDR3 nucleotides: TGTGCCAGCACCCTGAACATGAACACTGAAGCTTTCTTT. Full variable domain (remainder filled in from reference TRBV28 and TRBJ1-1): DVKVTQSSRYLVKRTGEKVFLECVQDMDHENMFWYRQDPGLGLRLIYFSYDVKMKEKGDIPEGYSVSREKKERFSLILESASTNQTSMYLCASTLNMNTEAFFGQGTRLTVV.

The V and J genes are TRBV2 and TRBJ1-2; no reliable D call. V lost 6 bases to trimming and J lost 4 bases, with 12 bases between them. Per the germline V gene, CDR1 is SNHLY and CDR2 is FYNNEI. The CDR3 is 13 amino acids. CDR3 protein: CASRPPRSYGYTF. In nucleotides, the CDR3 is TGTGCCAGCAGACCCCCGAGGAGCTATGGCTACACCTTC.

This clonotype was detected a few times. This rearrangement joins TRBV19 to TRBJ1-1; D is possibly TRBD1 (5 bases). Germline CDR1 is LNHDA and CDR2 is SQIVND (reference sequence). Trimming left V 6 bases short and J 2 bases short, with 10 bases between. This CDR3 comprises 13 residues. The CDR3 region has the DNA TGTGCCAGTAGGAGTACAGGTAACACTGAAGCTTTCTTT. Protein product: CASRSTGNTEAFF.

The V and J genes are TRBV24-1 and TRBJ2-5; a possible D gene is TRBD1 (6 bases). Germline assignment: CDR1 KGHDR and CDR2 SFDVKD. V was trimmed by 8 bases and J by 4 bases, leaving 13 bases between them. The CDR3 spans 13 residues. The CDR3 spells CATMEQGRETQYF. CDR3 bases: TGTGCCACCATGGAACAGGGTCGAGAGACCCAGTACTTC.

By share, this clonotype ranks as medium-sized. The J gene is TRBJ2-1, the V gene TRBV11-2; the match to TRBD2 covers 7 bases. Trimming removed 4 bases from V and 2 bases from J; junction bases left unmatched: 5. CDR3 length: 15 amino acids. CDR1 SGHAT and CDR2 FQNNGV come from the germline V gene. The CDR3 is CASSYPGTTYNEQFF. The CDR3 DNA sequence: TGTGCCAGCAGCTACCCCGGGACTACCTACAATGAGCAGTTCTTC.

V usage is TRBV27 and J usage is TRBJ1-2; no reliable D call. CDR1 is MNHEY and CDR2 is SMNVEV in the germline V gene (reference sequence). There are 15 residues in the CDR3. The V gene lost 8 bases and the J gene lost 6 bases, with 22 bases spanning the gap. Here the CDR3 reads CASARDPSFSDGYTF. The CDR3 nucleotides read TGTGCCAGCGCAAGAGACCCGTCGTTTTCGGATGGCTACACCTTC.

This CDR3 is CASRGERNEQYF. The DNA for the CDR3 is TGTGCCAGCAGAGGGGAACGGAACGAGCAGTACTTC. The chain is built from TRBV11-3 and TRBJ2-7, with D maybe TRBD1 (5 bases). The germline CDR1 and CDR2 sequences are SGHNT and YENEEA. With 6 bases removed from V and 5 bases from J, the gap between germline ends came to 11 bases. The length of the CDR3 is 12 residues.

This chain uses TRBV20-1 with TRBJ1-3, with D possibly TRBD1 on 5 matching bases. Trimming removed 6 bases from V and 2 bases from J, with 11 bases in between. CDR1 is DFQATT, CDR2 SNEGSKA, per germline (reference sequence). This CDR3 has 13 amino acids. CDR3 residues: CSAAWGAGNTIYF. In DNA form, the CDR3 reads TGCAGTGCCGCCTGGGGGGCTGGAAACACCATATATTTT.

In this sample, this clonotype turned up a few times. This rearrangement joins TRBV6-1 to TRBJ1-2, with unresolved D. The germline V gene has CDR1 MNHNS and CDR2 SASEGT. The CDR3 spans 13 residues. V dropped 10 bases and J dropped 2 bases, with 14 bases sitting between them. The CDR3 sequence is CATKRPENYGYTF. In nucleotides, the CDR3 is TGTGCCACCAAAAGGCCAGAGAACTATGGCTACACCTTC.

This rearrangement joins TRBV20-1 to TRBJ1-2; 8 positions agree with TRBD1. Trimming cost V 3 bases and J 8 bases; bases outside gene matches: 8. The CDR3 length is 13 residues. CDR1 and CDR2 from the germline V gene are DFQATT and SNEGSKA (reference sequence). The CDR3 DNA is TGCAGTGCTAGGGCCGCAGGGGGCAGGGGCTACACCTTC. Its translation: CSARAAGGRGYTF.